The clone carrying this T cell receptor beta chain was counted once. Its antigen is not known. This sample was included in a study of PD-1 blockade in classical Hodgkin lymphoma. Study observations and caveats: The authors have not defined what causes the repertoire differences, possibly disease activity or prior therapy.

TCRdb's table, derived via immunoSEQ multiplex PCR, lists solely in-frame clones and lacks some. The data contain roughly 60,000 clones, roughly 89% of them singletons. The ends were cut back, 5 bases at V and 3 bases at J, with 8 bases in the middle. From germline, CDR1 is DFQATT and CDR2 SNEGSKA (reference sequence). The length of the CDR3 is 11 residues. As for time point: cycle 4 day 1 (C4D1), after more than five weeks of nivolumab. All the patients suffered relapse after autologous stem cell transplantation, and brentuximab vedotin exposure differed. The source material was peripheral blood mononuclear cells (PBMCs), sampled before the fourth cycle of nivolumab. V gene TRBV20-1 combines with J gene TRBJ2-7, with D possibly matching TRBD1 (6 bases). The sequence was collected from a human donor with classical Hodgkin lymphoma. The DNA of the CDR3 is TGCAGTGCTCAACAGGGCTACGAGCAGTACTTC. Translation: CSAQQGYEQYF.